This TCR beta chain was observed in a study of CD8+ T cells in alopecia areata. cDNA prepared by RNA extraction and subsequent reverse transcription served as the template for sequencing. Clones were read by immunoSEQ multiplex PCR, and TCRdb kept only the in-frame ones, dropping some. The data contain 80,000 to 100,000 clones, less than 50% of them singletons. Trimming stripped 0 bases from V and 2 bases from J, with 9 bases between. The germline gives CDR1 SGHRS, CDR2 YFSETQ. The CDR3 sequence is 14 residues long. This chain connects TRBV5-1 to TRBJ2-7, with D possibly being TRBD1 (5 bases). Source material: CD4+ T cells sorted from blood. This sequence was found in a human donor with alopecia areata. The CDR3 DNA sequence: TGCGCCAGCAGCTTGGAACAGGTAGCCTACGAGCAGTACTTC. Amino acid sequence: CASSLEQVAYEQYF.